This entry is about one T cell receptor (beta chain). TCRdb's copy holds only in-frame clones and misses some; the assay was immunoSEQ multiplex PCR. The sample has about 670,000 clones, 80% to 90% seen once. These data belong to a study of blood T cell repertoires in COVID-19. Trimming stripped 6 bases from V and 5 bases from J, with 13 bases between. The CDR3 is made up of 12 amino acids. Germline V gene sequence: CDR1 SQVTM, CDR2 ANQGSEA. This receptor was identified in a young woman with acute or convalescent COVID-19. The material sequenced was peripheral blood. The gene calls are TRBV29-1 and TRBJ1-1; D ambiguous. The CDR3 is CSVLGSGTEAFF. Here the CDR3 DNA reads TGCAGCGTCCTGGGGTCGGGGACTGAAGCTTTCTTT. Supplemented by reference TRBV29-1 and TRBJ1-1, the full variable domain reads SAVISQKPSRDICQRGTSLTIQCQVDSQVTMMFWYRQQPGQSLTLIATANQGSEATYESGFVIDKFPISRPNLTFSTLTVSNMSPEDSSIYLCSVLGSGTEAFFGQGTRLTVV.